The 28 T cell receptor beta chains below were found in one sample sequenced in a study of cytomegalovirus exposure and HLA in healthy donors. Primers included in the PCR were 60 Vbeta and 13 Jbeta primers. TCRdb's table, derived via immunoSEQ multiplex PCR, lists solely in-frame clones and lacks some. The sample yields 150,000 to 200,000 clones, roughly 65% seen once. Sample: PBMCs. Every receptor here comes from a woman under 30 in good health and CMV-seropositive.

The genes are TRBV18 and TRBJ2-1; D may be TRBD2 (6 bases). Trimming removed 6 bases at V and 3 bases at J, with 18 bases between. This CDR3 comprises 16 residues. Germline values: CDR1 KGHSH, CDR2 LQKENI. CDR3 nucleotides: TGTGCCAGCTCCCAAAGCCCAGGGACTGTCTACAATGAGCAGTTCTTC. Its translation is CASSQSPGTVYNEQFF.

The V gene is TRBV7-8, the J gene TRBJ2-7; 8 nucleotides agree with TRBD1. This CDR3 is 15 amino acids long. The germline gives CDR1 SGHVS, CDR2 FQNEAQ. The V gene end was trimmed by 6 bases and the J gene end by 1 base; junction bases not matched to a gene: 8. CDR3 sequence reads: CASRPGTGSSYEQYF. For the CDR3, the DNA is TGTGCCAGCAGACCTGGGACAGGTTCTTCCTACGAGCAGTACTTC.

Here the CDR3 reads CASSPRSGQGNYEQYF. The CDR3 DNA sequence: TGTGCCAGCAGCCCCCGCTCAGGACAGGGGAACTACGAGCAGTACTTC. The rearrangement joins TRBV5-8 to TRBJ2-7; 9 nucleotides agree with TRBD1. Germline V gene lookup returns CDR1 SGHTS and CDR2 YDEGEE. V trimming: 4 bases; J trimming: 3 bases; junction bases outside the gene matches: 11. The CDR3 covers 16 residues. Supplemented by reference TRBV5-8 and TRBJ2-7, the full variable domain reads EAGVTQSPTHLIKTRGQQATLRCSPISGHTSVYWYQQALGLGLQFLLWYDEGEERNRGNFPPRFSGRQFPNYSSELNVNALELEDSALYLCASSPRSGQGNYEQYFGPGTRLTVT.

This clone was seen a few times. An end of the junction does not agree with germline; a read error may underlie this. The J gene is TRBJ2-1, the V gene TRBV7-7; a possible D gene is TRBD2 (5 bases). The CDR3 consists of 13 residues. CDR1 and CDR2 from the germline V gene are SSHAT and FNYEAQ (reference sequence). Here the CDR3 reads CASSLDYYNEQFF. DNA of the CDR3: TGTGCTAGCAGCTTAGACTACTACAATGAGCAGTTCTTC.

The genes are TRBV18 and TRBJ2-7; D not certain. The CDR3 is 13 residues long. Germline CDR1 reads KGHSH; CDR2 reads LQKENI. V was trimmed by 5 bases and J by 0 bases, leaving 8 bases between them. The DNA of the CDR3 is TGTGCCAGCTCATACTCCGCCTCCTACGAGCAGTACTTC. Its protein is CASSYSASYEQYF.

This clone was counted between two and nine times. The genes are TRBV2 and TRBJ1-1, with D unresolved. V lost 6 bases and J 2 bases, leaving 7 bases between the germline ends. This CDR3 region has 12 residues. CDR1 SNHLY and CDR2 FYNNEI come from the germline V gene. This chain's CDR3 is CASRPVNTEAFF. As DNA, the CDR3 is TGTGCCAGCAGGCCAGTCAACACTGAAGCTTTCTTT.

This clone was recorded only once. The chain has TRBV9 and TRBJ2-3; 8 bases are a match to TRBD2. The J segment lost 2 bases and the V segment lost 3 bases, leaving 5 bases of the junction unmatched. CDR1 is SGDLS and CDR2 is YYNGEE in the germline V gene. There are 15 residues in the CDR3. This CDR3 is CASSGAGANTDTQYF. The DNA of the CDR3 is TGTGCCAGCAGCGGAGCGGGAGCGAACACAGATACGCAGTATTTT. Full variable domain (missing parts from reference TRBV9 and TRBJ2-3): DSGVTQTPKHLITATGQRVTLRCSPRSGDLSVYWYQQSLDQGLQFLIQYYNGEERAKGNILERFSAQQFPDLHSELNLSSLELGDSALYFCASSGAGANTDTQYFGPGTRLTVL.

The rearrangement uses TRBV19 and TRBJ2-7; 7 positions match TRBD1. The V gene's germline CDR1 is LNHDA and CDR2 SQIVND (reference sequence). The J segment lost 0 bases and the V segment lost 3 bases, leaving 5 bases of the junction unmatched. This CDR3 spans 15 amino acids. As DNA, the CDR3 is TGTGCCAGTAGTATCGGACAGGCGAGCTCCTACGAGCAGTACTTC. It yields the protein CASSIGQASSYEQYF.

In its sample, this clone was seen a few times. The chain employs TRBV4-1 and TRBJ2-7, with D perhaps TRBD2 (6 bases). Germline V CDR1 and CDR2: MGHRA, YSYEKL. Trimming removed 3 bases at V and 6 bases at J, with 15 bases between. This CDR3 comprises 14 residues. The CDR3 DNA follows: TGCGCCAGCAGCCATCAGGACGGAGGGTTCGAGCAGTACTTC. This codes for CASSHQDGGFEQYF.

This clone was seen a few times. The chain recombines TRBV23-1 with TRBJ1-2, with D possibly being TRBD1 (6 bases). TRBV23-1 is an ORF, and what it does is uncertain. The CDR3 extends over 14 amino acids. Trimming shortened V by 6 bases and J by 8 bases, and 19 bases separated the two germline ends. The DNA of the CDR3 is TGCGCCAGCAGCCATGGGGGGGCAGTCTGGGGCTACACCTTC. This sequence encodes CASSHGGAVWGYTF.

The chain joins TRBV2 to TRBJ2-5; the match to TRBD2 covers 7 bases. Germline CDR1 SNHLY, CDR2 FYNNEI. The junction had 12 bases not matched to a gene; V was cut back by 3 bases and J by 5 bases. This CDR3 spans 16 amino acids. The CDR3 DNA sequence: TGTGCCAGCAGTGACGTAGGATGGACTAGTGGGGAGACCCAGTACTTC. Translated, it gives CASSDVGWTSGETQYF.

This clone occurred a few times. V gene TRBV10-1 combines with J gene TRBJ2-3; 10 bases match TRBD1. The V segment lost 0 bases and the J segment 4 bases; nucleotides outside the gene matches: 7. Germline loops: CDR1 WNHNN, CDR2 SYGVQD (reference sequence). The CDR3 is 17 residues long. The CDR3 spells CASSESTSDRGSDTQYF. DNA for the CDR3: TGCGCCAGCAGTGAGTCGACCTCGGACAGGGGGTCAGATACGCAGTATTTT.

The chain combines TRBV27 with TRBJ1-5; tentatively, D is TRBD1 (6 bases). The length of the CDR3 is 14 residues. V lost 4 bases and J lost 6, with 13 bases in between. Germline CDR1 and CDR2: MNHEY and SMNVEV (reference sequence). This CDR3 is CASSSFLGGQPQHF. The CDR3, as DNA: TGTGCCAGCAGTTCATTTCTAGGGGGTCAGCCCCAGCATTTT.

This chain uses TRBV7-9 with TRBJ1-5; 9 bases align to TRBD1. The CDR3 length is 17 residues. The trim removed 5 bases at V and 0 bases at J, leaving 8 bases unmatched. Germline V gene lookup returns CDR1 SEHNR and CDR2 FQNEAQ (reference sequence). CDR3 in amino acids: CASSAGQGGYSNQPQHF. As DNA, the CDR3 is TGTGCCAGCAGCGCGGGACAGGGCGGATATAGCAATCAGCCCCAGCATTTT.

In this sample, this clone turned up a few times. CDR3 sequence: CASSSRTGGGTEAFF. CDR3 nucleotide sequence: TGCGCCAGCAGCTCGCGGACAGGGGGCGGGACTGAAGCTTTCTTT. The chain carries TRBV5-1 and TRBJ1-1; 11 bases align to TRBD1. Germline CDR1 and CDR2: SGHRS and YFSETQ. The CDR3 has 15 residues. The trim removed 3 bases at V and 5 bases at J, leaving 6 bases unmatched. Filled out from reference TRBV5-1 and TRBJ1-1, the complete variable domain reads KAGVTQTPRYLIKTRGQQVTLSCSPISGHRSVSWYQQTPGQGLQFLFEYFSETQRNKGNFPGRFSGRQFSNSRSEMNVSTLELGDSALYLCASSSRTGGGTEAFFGQGTRLTVV.

This clone was seen a handful of times. The chain has TRBV9 and TRBJ1-5; weak D call: TRBD1 (6 bases). CDR3 length: 15 amino acids. V was clipped by 3 bases and J by 3 bases, with 13 bases between them. Germline V gene lookup returns CDR1 SGDLS and CDR2 YYNGEE. CDR3 DNA: TGTGCCAGCAGCGGCGGAGGGGGGGTCAATCAGCCCCAGCATTTT. It is translated as CASSGGGGVNQPQHF.

About this clone: This same CDR3 is encoded by further DNA sequences in the sample. This chain connects TRBV18 to TRBJ1-5; the D gene is possibly TRBD1 (5 bases). The V and J ends lost 4 bases and 4 bases respectively, with 8 bases between them. The CDR3 sequence is 13 residues long. CDR1 is KGHSH, CDR2 LQKENI, per germline. CDR3 loop: CASSRGENQPQHF. In nucleotides, the CDR3 is TGTGCCAGCTCACGGGGGGAGAATCAGCCCCAGCATTTT.

The chain recombines TRBV28 with TRBJ2-1; D gene uncertain. Germline CDR1 MDHEN, CDR2 SYDVKM. This CDR3 region has 13 residues. Between the trimmed V and J ends, which lost 6 bases and 4 bases, there was a span of 10 bases. The CDR3: CASRPDLYNEQFF. The CDR3 DNA reads as TGTGCCAGCAGGCCTGACTTGTACAATGAGCAGTTCTTC.

The chain links TRBV6-5 to TRBJ2-5; 7 positions agree with TRBD1. The CDR3 spans 15 residues. CDR1 and CDR2 (germline): MNHEY, SVGAGI. The trim removed 6 bases at V and 6 bases at J, leaving 13 bases unmatched. CDR3 loop: CASSPGDRVLKTQYF. The DNA of the CDR3 is TGTGCCAGCAGCCCCGGAGACAGGGTTTTGAAGACCCAGTACTTC.

In its sample, this clone was seen a few times. V is TRBV15 and J is TRBJ2-1; the D gene is possibly TRBD2 (5 bases). Germline loops: CDR1 LNHNV, CDR2 YYDKDF (reference sequence). The CDR3 consists of 13 residues. Trimming removed 2 bases from V and 7 bases from J, with 9 bases in between. The CDR3 region has the DNA TGTGCCACCAGCAGACAGGACTGGAATGAGCAGTTCTTC. This gives the protein CATSRQDWNEQFF. The whole variable domain, filled in from reference TRBV15 and TRBJ2-1, reads DAMVIQNPRYQVTQFGKPVTLSCSQTLNHNVMYWYQQKSSQAPKLLFHYYDKDFNNEADTPDNFQSRRPNTSFCFLDIRSPGLGDTAMYLCATSRQDWNEQFFGPGTRLTVL.

V gene TRBV5-4 combines with J gene TRBJ1-6; 10 nucleotides agree with TRBD1. The CDR3 runs 16 residues. The germline V gene has CDR1 SGHNT and CDR2 YYREEE (reference sequence). Unmatched junction bases numbered 11, after V lost 4 bases and J lost 10 bases. The CDR3 protein is CASSLSGTGVQSPLHF. The CDR3, as DNA: TGTGCCAGCAGCCTCTCCGGGACAGGGGTCCAATCACCCCTCCACTTT.

The chain carries TRBV18 and TRBJ1-5; perhaps TRBD1 as D (6 bases). V shed 0 bases and J shed 5 bases, with 17 bases lying between them. This CDR3 contains 17 residues. Germline CDR1 KGHSH, CDR2 LQKENI. The CDR3, as DNA: TGTGCCAGCTCACCACCGTTCGGGAGAGGGGGGGATCAGCCCCAGCATTTT. Translated: CASSPPFGRGGDQPQHF.

This chain links TRBV13 with TRBJ1-2; 7 bases are a match to TRBD1. The junction had 8 bases not matched to a gene; V was cut back by 1 base and J by 6 bases. The length of the CDR3 is 15 residues. CDR1 and CDR2 (germline): PRHDT, FYEKMQ (reference sequence). The CDR3 loop reads CASSLVGQETNGYTF. The CDR3 nucleotides are TGTGCCAGCAGCTTAGTTGGACAGGAGACTAATGGCTACACCTTC.

On this clone: Other nucleotide sequences in the sample specify the same CDR3. The V call is TRBV6-5, the J call TRBJ2-1; 8 bases fit TRBD2. The J segment lost 4 bases and the V segment lost 6 bases, leaving 5 bases of the junction unmatched. The CDR3 runs to 14 residues. Germline V CDR1 and CDR2: MNHEY, SVGAGI. The CDR3 DNA is TGTGCCAGCAGCTCGGCGGGGGGATACAATGAGCAGTTCTTC. Translation: CASSSAGGYNEQFF.

A few counts support this clone. The rearrangement joins TRBV30 to TRBJ1-6, with 10 bases that match TRBD1. This CDR3 is 12 amino acids long. The V and J ends lost 7 bases and 10 bases, in that order; junction bases with no gene match: 4. Germline V CDR1 and CDR2: GTSNPN, SVGIG (reference sequence). DNA for the CDR3: TGTGCCTTCCGGGACAGGGGATCACCCCTCCACTTT. This translates into CAFRDRGSPLHF.

This chain links TRBV7-2 with TRBJ2-1, with 12 bases aligning to TRBD2. CDR3 length equals 15 residues. Germline V gene data show CDR1 as SGHTA and CDR2 as FQGNSA. After removal of 3 bases from V and 6 bases from J, the junction contained 3 bases not matched to a gene. The CDR3 region has the DNA TGTGCCAGCAGCTTCACTAGCGGGAGGCTCAATGAGCAGTTCTTC. This codes for CASSFTSGRLNEQFF. Supplemented by reference TRBV7-2 and TRBJ2-1, the full variable domain reads GAGVSQSPSNKVTEKGKDVELRCDPISGHTALYWYRQSLGQGLEFLIYFQGNSAPDKSGLPSDRFSAERTGGSVSTLTIQRTQQEDSAVYLCASSFTSGRLNEQFFGPGTRLTVL.

This chain joins TRBV6-5 and TRBJ2-5; TRBD1 matches 7 bases. CDR1 and CDR2 (germline): MNHEY, SVGAGI. Unmatched junction bases numbered 12, after V lost 4 bases and J lost 4 bases. The CDR3 extends over 16 amino acids. CDR3 sequence reads: CASSSWDSHPRETQYF. The CDR3 DNA sequence: TGTGCCAGCAGTTCATGGGACAGCCACCCTCGAGAGACCCAGTACTTC.

V gene TRBV7-9 combines with J gene TRBJ2-2, with D perhaps matching TRBD1 (6 bases). This CDR3 comprises 15 residues. Germline V lookup: CDR1 SEHNR, CDR2 FQNEAQ (reference sequence). V lost 7 bases and J 4 bases, leaving 16 bases between the germline ends. CDR3 sequence: CASIHRTDPTGELFF. CDR3 nucleotide sequence: TGTGCCAGCATCCACCGGACAGATCCCACCGGGGAGCTGTTTTTT.